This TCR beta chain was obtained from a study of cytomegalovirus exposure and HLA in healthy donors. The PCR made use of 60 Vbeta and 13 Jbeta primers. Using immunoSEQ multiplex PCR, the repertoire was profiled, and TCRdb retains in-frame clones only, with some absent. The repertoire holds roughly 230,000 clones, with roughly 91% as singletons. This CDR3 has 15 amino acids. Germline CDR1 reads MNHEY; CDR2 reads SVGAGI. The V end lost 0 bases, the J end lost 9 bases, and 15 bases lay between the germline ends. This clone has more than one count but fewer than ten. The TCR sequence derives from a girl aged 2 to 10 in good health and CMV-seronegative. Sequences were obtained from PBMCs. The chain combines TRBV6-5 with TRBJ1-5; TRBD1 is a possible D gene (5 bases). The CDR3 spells CASSYSRDSNSPQHF. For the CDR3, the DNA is TGTGCCAGCAGTTACTCCCGGGACTCCAATTCGCCCCAGCATTTT.